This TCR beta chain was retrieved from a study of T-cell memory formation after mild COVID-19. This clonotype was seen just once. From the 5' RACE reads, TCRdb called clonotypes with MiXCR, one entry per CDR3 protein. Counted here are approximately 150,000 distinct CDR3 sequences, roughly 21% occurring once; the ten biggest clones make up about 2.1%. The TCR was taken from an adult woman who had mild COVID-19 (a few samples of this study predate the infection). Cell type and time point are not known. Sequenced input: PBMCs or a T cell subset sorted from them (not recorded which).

In DNA form, the CDR3 reads TGCAGCGTTGTAGTGGGACAGGGTGCGCCCCAGCATTTT. Protein product: CSVVVGQGAPQHF. This rearrangement joins TRBV29-1 to TRBJ1-5; 9 bases agree with TRBD1. Losses at the gene ends were 4 bases for V and 9 bases for J; bases not matched to a gene: 7. This CDR3 spans 13 amino acids. Germline V lookup: CDR1 SQVTM, CDR2 ANQGSEA.